The 21 T cell receptor beta chains reported below all come from one sample, sequenced in a study of T-cell memory formation after mild COVID-19. MiXCR, applied by TCRdb to the 5' RACE reads, yields one record per CDR3 protein. The sample has around 370,000 distinct CDR3 sequences, 20% to 25% seen once. Sequenced material: PBMCs or a T cell subset sorted from them (not recorded which). These receptors all come from an adult woman who had mild COVID-19 (a few samples of this study predate the infection). Cell type and time point are not known.

The CDR3 nucleotides are TGTGCCAGCAGGTCGGGACAGGGGAATGAGCAGTTCTTC. Its protein is CASRSGQGNEQFF. This chain connects TRBV7-9 to TRBJ2-1, with 10 bases lining up with TRBD1. V lost 6 bases, J lost 7 bases, and 3 bases stayed unmatched. The germline CDR1 and CDR2 sequences are SEHNR and FQNEAQ (reference sequence). The CDR3 has 13 residues.

The chain has TRBV6-4 and TRBJ2-1; D is unclear. The CDR3 contains 13 residues. Germline V CDR1 and CDR2: MRHNA, SNTAGT. The V and J ends lost 2 bases and 5 bases respectively, with 7 bases between them. CDR3 sequence: CASSDGNNNEQFF. The CDR3, as DNA: TGTGCCAGCAGTGACGGGAACAACAATGAGCAGTTCTTC.

This clonotype occurred a few times. The genes are TRBV4-3 and TRBJ2-7; D is unclear. Germline V gives CDR1 LGHNA, CDR2 YSLEER. V lost 0 bases, J lost 0 bases, and 9 bases lay in between. This CDR3 region has 15 residues. CDR3 sequence: CASSQEPLGSYEQYF. The CDR3 DNA follows: TGCGCCAGCAGCCAAGAACCCCTAGGCTCCTACGAGCAGTACTTC.

CDR3 sequence reads: CASSYKVTGELFF. The CDR3 nucleotides read TGTGCCAGCAGTTACAAGGTCACCGGGGAGCTGTTTTTT. The chain recombines TRBV6-5 with TRBJ2-2, with no clear D. The CDR3 runs to 13 residues. The V end lost 2 bases, the J end lost 4 bases, and 5 bases lay between the germline ends. Germline values: CDR1 MNHEY, CDR2 SVGAGI.

The V and J genes are TRBV6-7 and TRBJ2-1, with a weak D call TRBD2 (6 bases). TRBV6-7 is designated an ORF whose function remains uncertain. CDR3 length: 16 amino acids. Trimming stripped 5 bases from V and 2 bases from J, with 16 bases between. The CDR3 is CASSSRAGRPYNEQFF. CDR3 in DNA: TGTGCCAGCAGTAGCCGGGCCGGGAGACCCTACAATGAGCAGTTCTTC.

This clonotype was counted only a few times. The chain couples TRBV5-1 to TRBJ2-7; D is unresolved. Trimming pared 5 bases from V and 3 bases from J, leaving 12 bases between. The CDR3 is 13 amino acids. Germline V gene sequence: CDR1 SGHRS, CDR2 YFSETQ. In nucleotides, the CDR3 is TGCGCCAGCAGACCCCCTAGTGACTACGAGCAGTACTTC. Amino acids: CASRPPSDYEQYF.

This sequence joins TRBV7-3 and TRBJ1-6; no clear D gene. V was shortened by 2 bases and J by 9 bases, with 14 bases between the two germline ends. The germline CDR1 and CDR2 sequences are SGHTA and FQGTGA. CDR3 length: 15 amino acids. The CDR3 loop is CASSLWAGEGSPLHF. The CDR3 nucleotides read TGTGCCAGCAGCTTATGGGCCGGTGAGGGTTCACCCCTCCACTTT.

The table lists this clonotype with a few counts. The chain has TRBV5-5 and TRBJ2-3; 12 nucleotides align to TRBD2. The CDR3 is made up of 14 amino acids. Per the germline V gene, CDR1 is SGHKS and CDR2 is YYEKEE (reference sequence). The ends lost 6 bases at V and 6 bases at J; junction bases unmatched: 5. CDR3 protein: CASMLAGGSDTQYF. DNA of the CDR3: TGTGCCAGCATGCTAGCGGGGGGGTCTGATACGCAGTATTTT.

This chain connects TRBV5-1 to TRBJ2-7, with D unclear. The CDR3 is 16 amino acids. V lost 5 bases and J 0 bases, leaving 18 bases between the germline ends. CDR1 SGHRS and CDR2 YFSETQ come from the germline V gene. This CDR3 reads CASRPRHGPSSYEQYF. The CDR3 bases are TGCGCCAGCAGGCCTCGCCACGGACCCAGCTCCTACGAGCAGTACTTC.

The CDR3 region is CASSLNGLAGAEQYF. In DNA, the CDR3 is TGCGCCAGCAGCTTGAATGGACTAGCGGGAGCCGAGCAGTACTTC. The chain uses TRBV5-1 and TRBJ2-7, with 13 bases that match TRBD2. CDR1 and CDR2 (germline): SGHRS, YFSETQ. Trimming took 1 base from V and 6 from J; bases not matched to a gene: 4. This CDR3 is 15 amino acids long.

This sequence joins TRBV9 and TRBJ2-5; D assignment may be TRBD1 or TRBD2 (5 bases each). The germline V gene encodes CDR1 SGDLS and CDR2 YYNGEE. Trimming pared 2 bases from V and 5 bases from J, leaving 16 bases between. This CDR3 is 15 amino acids long. The CDR3 here is CASSVAISWGETQYF. CDR3 coding DNA: TGTGCCAGCAGCGTCGCCATATCTTGGGGGGAGACCCAGTACTTC.

This clonotype has more than one count but fewer than ten. J is TRBJ2-5 and V is TRBV18; 9 bases are shared with TRBD2. CDR1 and CDR2 from the germline V gene are KGHSH and LQKENI. V shed 6 bases and J 3 bases; nucleotides not matched to a gene: 2. The CDR3 has 13 residues. The CDR3: CASSIAGEETQYF. The CDR3 coding sequence is TGTGCCAGCTCCATAGCGGGGGAAGAGACCCAGTACTTC.

The chain combines TRBV6-2 or TRBV6-3 with TRBJ1-5, with D maybe TRBD1 (5 bases). The V end lost 4 bases, the J end lost 7 bases, and 14 bases lay between the germline ends. Germline V gene data show CDR1 as MNHEY and CDR2 as SVGEGT. There are 14 residues in the CDR3. CDR3 residues: CASSSRGEGQPQHF. In nucleotides, the CDR3 is TGTGCCAGCAGTTCCAGAGGAGAGGGGCAGCCCCAGCATTTT.

There are a few counts of this clonotype. The chain joins TRBV7-9 to TRBJ2-2; possibly TRBD1 for D (6 bases). V was cut by 5 bases and J by 3 bases, with 13 bases left in between. CDR3 length equals 15 residues. From germline, CDR1 is SEHNR and CDR2 FQNEAQ (reference sequence). The CDR3 region has the DNA TGTGCCAGCAGCCTACTGACAGGTTACACCGGGGAGCTGTTTTTT. The encoded protein is CASSLLTGYTGELFF.

The table lists this clonotype with a count of one. This chain connects TRBV20-1 to TRBJ2-1, with 10 bases fitting TRBD2. Trimming took 0 bases from V and 5 from J; bases not matched to a gene: 10. The CDR3 sequence is 17 residues long. The germline CDR1 and CDR2 sequences are DFQATT and SNEGSKA (reference sequence). In DNA form, the CDR3 reads TGCAGTGCTAGAGATGCTGGGCTAGCGGGAGTCCACAATGAGCAGTTCTTC. This sequence encodes CSARDAGLAGVHNEQFF.

This clonotype was detected only a few times. The chain couples TRBV12-3 or TRBV12-4 to TRBJ1-2; weak D call: TRBD1 (6 bases). The CDR3 length is 14 residues. V dropped 3 bases and J dropped 6 bases, with 14 bases sitting between them. The DNA for the CDR3 is TGTGCCAGCAGTTTGGGTCAGGGGTCGGATGGCTACACCTTC. It codes for CASSLGQGSDGYTF.

This clonotype was seen a handful of times. CDR3 bases: TGCAGTGCCCCCTTCGGGCTAGGGATCTACGAGCAGTACTTC. Amino acid sequence: CSAPFGLGIYEQYF. This sequence joins TRBV20-1 and TRBJ2-7; D gene ambiguous. V was trimmed by 6 bases and J by 3 bases, leaving 18 bases between them. This CDR3 comprises 14 residues. The germline V gene has CDR1 DFQATT and CDR2 SNEGSKA (reference sequence).

The chain recombines TRBV29-1 with TRBJ2-7; 9 bases agree with TRBD1. Germline V gene data show CDR1 as SQVTM and CDR2 as ANQGSEA. The CDR3 is 12 amino acids. The trim removed 5 bases at V and 5 bases at J, leaving 4 bases unmatched. The CDR3 reads CSVRGQGDEQYF. In DNA, the CDR3 is TGCAGCGTTCGGGGACAGGGCGACGAGCAGTACTTC.

This clonotype came up a few times. This chain links TRBV10-1 with TRBJ2-5; 8 positions match TRBD2. This CDR3 has 15 residues. V lost 3 bases to trimming and J lost 2 bases; unmatched junction nucleotides: 5. The germline V gene has CDR1 WNHNN and CDR2 SYGVQD (reference sequence). CDR3 nucleotide sequence: TGCGCCAGCAGTGACCAGCGGGGGATTCAAGAGACCCAGTACTTC. Translating it yields CASSDQRGIQETQYF.

This clonotype was counted only a few times. V usage is TRBV11-2 and J usage is TRBJ2-2, with a possible D match to TRBD1 (5 bases). The CDR3 is 18 residues long. Germline CDR1 SGHAT, CDR2 FQNNGV. The V end was cut by 0 bases, the J end by 3 bases, with 17 bases between. The CDR3 protein is CASSLDPIGHLYTGELFF. The CDR3 region has the DNA TGTGCCAGCAGCTTAGATCCAATTGGACACCTTTACACCGGGGAGCTGTTTTTT.

This clonotype was seen only a few times. V is TRBV5-1 and J is TRBJ1-2; no definite D call. Per the germline V gene, CDR1 is SGHRS and CDR2 is YFSETQ. V was trimmed by 1 base and J by 2 bases, leaving 18 bases between them. CDR3 length equals 17 residues. The CDR3 spells CASSLSPPGVGNYGYTF. The DNA of the CDR3 is TGCGCCAGCAGCTTGTCCCCCCCGGGTGTTGGGAACTATGGCTACACCTTC.